Each of the 19 T cell receptor beta chains below was sequenced from the same sample in a study of blood T cell repertoires in COVID-19. Sequencing was performed with immunoSEQ multiplex PCR; in TCRdb, only in-frame clones are kept and a portion is missing. This sample has some 54,000 clones, with roughly four fifths found just once. What was sequenced was peripheral blood. These TCRs come from an older woman with acute or convalescent COVID-19.

J is TRBJ2-7 and V is TRBV6-5; 7 nucleotides match TRBD1. Germline loops: CDR1 MNHEY, CDR2 SVGAGI. V lost 5 bases to trimming and J lost 5 bases; unmatched junction nucleotides: 9. CDR3 size: 14 residues. CDR3 DNA: TGTGCCAGCAGTAACCCGAACAGGGGCGACGAGCAGTACTTC. Translation gives CASSNPNRGDEQYF.

This clone was counted once. This chain uses TRBV20-1 with TRBJ1-6; no definite D call. The V end was cut by 3 bases, the J end by 9 bases, with 18 bases between. Germline lookup yields CDR1 DFQATT and CDR2 SNEGSKA (reference sequence). The CDR3 is 15 amino acids. CDR3 loop: CSASGLAPGSSPLHF. CDR3 coding DNA: TGCAGTGCTAGTGGTCTGGCACCGGGAAGTTCACCCCTCCACTTT.

The V and J genes are TRBV5-4 and TRBJ2-7, with 10 bases matching TRBD2. Germline loops: CDR1 SGHNT, CDR2 YYREEE (reference sequence). V was pared by 5 bases and J by 2 bases, with 7 bases of the junction left unmatched. The CDR3 covers 15 residues. As DNA, the CDR3 is TGTGCCAGCAGGGCCCAACTAGCGGGGACCTACGAGCAGTACTTC. It yields the protein CASRAQLAGTYEQYF.

The chain is built from TRBV28 and TRBJ2-2; TRBD1 agrees at 7 bases. J lost 1 base, V lost 10 bases, and 3 bases had no gene match. This CDR3 comprises 13 residues. The germline CDR1 and CDR2 sequences are MDHEN and SYDVKM. The CDR3 here is CATRTGNTGELFF. The CDR3 DNA sequence: TGTGCCACCCGGACAGGGAACACCGGGGAGCTGTTTTTT.

The J gene is TRBJ2-6, the V gene TRBV29-1; TRBD1 agrees at 8 bases. CDR1 and CDR2 (germline): SQVTM, ANQGSEA. The CDR3 is made up of 17 amino acids. The V and J ends lost 4 bases and 8 bases, in that order; junction bases with no gene match: 16. This CDR3 is CSVGSGQGALGTNVLTF. The DNA of the CDR3 is TGCAGCGTTGGGTCGGGGCAGGGGGCTTTAGGTACCAACGTCCTGACTTTC.

The chain joins TRBV2 to TRBJ2-1; D perhaps matches TRBD1 (6 bases). Germline-derived CDR1 and CDR2 are SNHLY and FYNNEI. This CDR3 has 16 residues. Trimming pared 2 bases from V and 0 bases from J, leaving 11 bases between. The CDR3: CASSEKGRGSYNEQFF. In nucleotides, the CDR3 is TGTGCCAGCAGTGAAAAGGGCAGGGGCTCCTACAATGAGCAGTTCTTC.

The chain recombines TRBV19 with TRBJ1-2; no clear D. Trimming removed 8 bases from V and 2 bases from J, with 12 bases in between. CDR3 size: 13 residues. CDR1 and CDR2 (germline): LNHDA, SQIVND (reference sequence). In DNA form, the CDR3 reads TGTGCCAGTTCCGGAGTGGTAAACTATGGCTACACCTTC. It encodes CASSGVVNYGYTF.

This chain joins TRBV25-1 and TRBJ1-1; D is ambiguous. V was shortened by 6 bases and J by 0 bases, with 14 bases between the two germline ends. Germline V gene lookup returns CDR1 MGHDK and CDR2 SYGVNS. This CDR3 comprises 15 residues. CDR3 loop: CASSPTMPLNTEAFF. In nucleotides, the CDR3 is TGTGCCAGCAGCCCAACAATGCCCTTGAACACTGAAGCTTTCTTT.

The rearrangement joins TRBV7-8 to TRBJ2-1; D is unresolved. This CDR3 region has 17 residues. The V gene's germline CDR1 is SGHVS and CDR2 FQNEAQ. Between the trimmed V and J ends, which lost 3 bases and 4 bases, there was a span of 19 bases. CDR3: CASSFGYRRKPYNEQFF. CDR3 DNA: TGTGCCAGCAGCTTCGGCTATAGGCGGAAGCCGTACAATGAGCAGTTCTTC.

The chain joins TRBV10-3 to TRBJ2-5, with 12 bases that match TRBD2. The J segment lost 3 bases and the V segment lost 3 bases, leaving 5 bases of the junction unmatched. Germline values: CDR1 ENHRY, CDR2 SYGVKD. The CDR3 runs to 16 residues. CDR3 amino acids: CAISDPSGRGEETQYF. The CDR3, as DNA: TGTGCCATCAGTGACCCTAGCGGGAGGGGTGAAGAGACCCAGTACTTC.

CDR3 region: CASSYSGPGLAGSYEQYF. The CDR3 nucleotides are TGTGCCAGCAGTTACTCAGGACCAGGACTAGCGGGGTCCTACGAGCAGTACTTC. The J gene is TRBJ2-7, the V gene TRBV6-2 or TRBV6-3; 12 bases fit TRBD2. V gave up 0 bases and J gave up 1 base; unmatched junction bases: 7. The CDR3 has 18 residues. The germline V gene encodes CDR1 MNHEY and CDR2 SVGEGT.

This clone was seen only once. The V call is TRBV18, the J call TRBJ1-2; TRBD1 matches 8 bases. Looked up from germline, CDR1 is KGHSH and CDR2 is LQKENI. CDR3 length: 12 residues. Germline trimming cut 4 bases from V and 6 bases from J; bases unmatched to any gene: 1. The CDR3 region has the DNA TGTGCCAGCTCACAACAGGGGGATGGCTACACCTTC. Its protein product is CASSQQGDGYTF.

The rearrangement links TRBV24-1 to TRBJ2-1; 13 nucleotides line up with TRBD2. The CDR3 is 13 residues long. The ends lost 4 bases at V and 14 bases at J; junction bases unmatched: 4. From germline, CDR1 is KGHDR and CDR2 SFDVKD. The CDR3 loop reads CATSDPTSGRKFF. As DNA, the CDR3 is TGTGCCACCAGTGACCCGACTAGCGGGAGGAAGTTCTTC.

The V and J genes are TRBV5-8 and TRBJ1-1, with 8 bases that match TRBD1. CDR1 and CDR2 from the germline V gene are SGHTS and YDEGEE. The CDR3 consists of 15 residues. The V gene end was trimmed by 3 bases and the J gene end by 1 base; junction bases not matched to a gene: 5. Here the CDR3 reads CASSSTGTGNTEAFF. The CDR3 DNA reads as TGTGCCAGCAGCTCAACCGGGACAGGGAACACTGAAGCTTTCTTT.

This clone was detected once. The chain employs TRBV5-1 and TRBJ2-3; D is undetermined. The V gene lost 0 bases and the J gene lost 0 bases, with 5 bases spanning the gap. This CDR3 has 14 amino acids. Germline V gene lookup returns CDR1 SGHRS and CDR2 YFSETQ. The CDR3 nucleotides are TGCGCCAGCAGCTTGGGGGCAAGCACAGATACGCAGTATTTT. Residues: CASSLGASTDTQYF.

This clone came up a few times. The chain carries TRBV6-5 and TRBJ2-1; TRBD2 agrees at 13 bases. CDR1 is MNHEY, CDR2 SVGAGI, per germline. V dropped 6 bases and J dropped 4; count of bases not matched to a gene: 3. CDR3 length: 15 residues. The chain's CDR3 is CASRLAGGTYNEQFF. For the CDR3, the DNA is TGTGCCAGCAGACTAGCGGGGGGGACGTACAATGAGCAGTTCTTC.

This chain connects TRBV19 to TRBJ2-1, with 10 bases fitting TRBD2. V trimming: 5 bases; J trimming: 1 base; junction bases outside the gene matches: 2. Germline CDR1 is LNHDA and CDR2 is SQIVND (reference sequence). There are 15 residues in the CDR3. This CDR3 is CASSPSGGSYNEQFF. In nucleotides, the CDR3 is TGTGCCAGTAGTCCTAGCGGGGGATCCTACAATGAGCAGTTCTTC. Full variable domain (rest looked up from reference TRBV19 and TRBJ2-1): DGGITQSPKYLFRKEGQNVTLSCEQNLNHDAMYWYRQDPGQGLRLIYYSQIVNDFQKGDIAEGYSVSREKKESFPLTVTSAQKNPTAFYLCASSPSGGSYNEQFFGPGTRLTVL.

V and J are TRBV3-1 (or the pseudogene TRBV3-2) and TRBJ2-7; the match to TRBD2 covers 8 bases. Germline V gives CDR1 LGHDT, CDR2 YNNKEL (reference sequence). The length of the CDR3 is 14 residues. Trimming at V came to 3 bases and at J to 5 bases, leaving 6 bases not matched to a gene. The CDR3 sequence is CASSHAGGSNEQYF. CDR3 DNA: TGTGCCAGCAGCCACGCGGGAGGATCGAACGAGCAGTACTTC.

The CDR3 spells CASSHHELNSPLHF. The CDR3 coding sequence is TGTGCCAGCAGCCACCACGAACTTAATTCACCCCTCCACTTT. This chain uses TRBV6-5 with TRBJ1-6; no definite D call. The germline V and J ends were trimmed by 6 bases and 6 bases, with 12 bases remaining between them. There are 14 residues in the CDR3. Germline lookup yields CDR1 MNHEY and CDR2 SVGAGI.